The entry that follows covers one T cell receptor (beta chain) sequence. Antigen specificity is unknown. Sequenced by immunoSEQ multiplex PCR; TCRdb stores in-frame clones only, minus some. The sample includes around 68,000 clones, roughly 90% seen only once; the top ten take 4% to 5%. Trimming took 3 bases from V and 2 from J, leaving 8 bases between them. The CDR3 sequence is 15 residues long. Per the germline V gene, CDR1 is MDHEN and CDR2 is SYDVKM. The sample belongs to a study of chemoradiotherapy in HPV16-positive cancers. Study-level findings and limits: The functional HPV-specific definition rests on just a couple of HPV16-positive patients.

The sample was blood, taken from a patient who underwent chemoradiotherapy. The clonotype originates from a human donor with HPV-associated anogenital cancer. The chain is built from TRBV28 and TRBJ2-6, with D hard to call. CDR3 loop: CASSFERAGANVLTF. In nucleotides, the CDR3 is TGTGCCAGCAGTTTTGAAAGGGCTGGGGCCAACGTCCTGACTTTC.